This record covers a single T cell receptor beta chain. What it recognizes is unknown. This sample is part of a study of early T cells in non-severe SARS-CoV-2 infection. Study summary: Chains were not paired, and sequencing was done on bulk RNA from unsorted whole blood.

Study findings and constraints: The study's VDJdb matching favored anti-spike CD8 responses and missed private and CD4 specificities.

The CDR3 runs 12 residues. Per the germline V gene, CDR1 is LNHDA and CDR2 is SQIVND (reference sequence). Between the trimmed V and J ends, which lost 0 bases and 5 bases, there was a span of 4 bases. Attachment of unique molecular identifiers to individual cDNA molecules was performed. TCRdb reprocessed the 5' RACE reads with MiXCR, giving one entry per CDR3 protein. This sample has 60,000 or so distinct CDR3 sequences, with approximately 13% found just once. This chain uses TRBV19 with TRBJ2-5; D is unclear. The receptor was isolated from an adult who was a healthcare worker with PCR-confirmed SARS-CoV-2 infection or an uninfected control (not recorded which). Sequencing was performed on whole blood. In nucleotides, the CDR3 is TGTGCCAGTAGTATAGATCAGGAGACCCAGTACTTC. Amino acid sequence: CASSIDQETQYF. Full variable domain (remainder filled in from reference TRBV19 and TRBJ2-5): DGGITQSPKYLFRKEGQNVTLSCEQNLNHDAMYWYRQDPGQGLRLIYYSQIVNDFQKGDIAEGYSVSREKKESFPLTVTSAQKNPTAFYLCASSIDQETQYFGPGTRLLVL.